This record covers a single T cell receptor beta chain. This sample is part of a study of blood T cells in healthy people across ages. Next came a second PCR, run for about 7 to 12 cycles, which used a sample-barcoded 5' primer along with a J-beta primer mix. TCRdb used MiXCR to reprocess the 5' RACE reads, holding one entry per CDR3 protein. The sample lists 600,000 to 1,000,000 distinct CDR3 sequences; approximately 25% were seen once. V was shortened by 5 bases and J by 6 bases, with 8 bases between the two germline ends. This CDR3 has 12 amino acids. Germline-derived CDR1 and CDR2 are MNHEY and SMNVEV (reference sequence). The same data also went into a second study, on T cells of mothers and their children.

This clonotype was sampled from a boy between 10 and 17 years old in good health. The sample comprised blood. V gene TRBV27 combines with J gene TRBJ2-1; D is uncertain. CDR3 coding DNA: TGTGCCAGCAGTGATTATGCCAATGAGCAGTTCTTC. It encodes CASSDYANEQFF.